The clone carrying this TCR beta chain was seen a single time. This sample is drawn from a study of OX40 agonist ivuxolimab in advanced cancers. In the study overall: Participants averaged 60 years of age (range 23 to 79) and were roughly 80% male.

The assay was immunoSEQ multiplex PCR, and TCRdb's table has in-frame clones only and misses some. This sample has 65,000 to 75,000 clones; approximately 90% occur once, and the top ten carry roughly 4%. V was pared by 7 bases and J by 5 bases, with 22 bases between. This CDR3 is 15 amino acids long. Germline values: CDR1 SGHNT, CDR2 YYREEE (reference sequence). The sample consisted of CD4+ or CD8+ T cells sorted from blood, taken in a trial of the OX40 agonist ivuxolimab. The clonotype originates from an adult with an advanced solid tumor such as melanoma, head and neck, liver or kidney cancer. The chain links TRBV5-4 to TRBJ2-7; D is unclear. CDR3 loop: CASGPGDRAVHEQYF. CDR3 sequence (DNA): TGTGCCAGCGGTCCAGGTGACCGCGCAGTCCACGAGCAGTACTTC.